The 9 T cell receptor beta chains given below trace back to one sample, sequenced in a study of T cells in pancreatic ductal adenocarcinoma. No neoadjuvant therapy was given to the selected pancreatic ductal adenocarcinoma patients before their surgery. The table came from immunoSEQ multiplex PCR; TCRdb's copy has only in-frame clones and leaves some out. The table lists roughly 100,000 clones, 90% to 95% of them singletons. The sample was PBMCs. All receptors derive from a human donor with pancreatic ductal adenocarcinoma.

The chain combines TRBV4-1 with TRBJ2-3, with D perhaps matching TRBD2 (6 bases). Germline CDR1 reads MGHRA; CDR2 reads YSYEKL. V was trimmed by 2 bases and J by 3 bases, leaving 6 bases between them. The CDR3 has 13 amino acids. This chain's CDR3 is CASSQRGTDTQYF. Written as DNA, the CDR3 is TGCGCCAGCAGCCAACGGGGGACAGATACGCAGTATTTT.

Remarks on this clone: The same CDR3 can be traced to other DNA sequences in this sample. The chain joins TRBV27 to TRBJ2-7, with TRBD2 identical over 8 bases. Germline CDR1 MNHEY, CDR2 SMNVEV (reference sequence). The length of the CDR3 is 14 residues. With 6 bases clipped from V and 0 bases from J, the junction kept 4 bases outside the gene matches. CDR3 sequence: CASRPTSGSYEQYF. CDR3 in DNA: TGTGCCAGCAGGCCCACTAGCGGCTCCTACGAGCAGTACTTC.

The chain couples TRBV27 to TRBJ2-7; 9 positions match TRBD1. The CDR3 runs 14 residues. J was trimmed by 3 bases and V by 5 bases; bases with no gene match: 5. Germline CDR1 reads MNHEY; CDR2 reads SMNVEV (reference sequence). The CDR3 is CASSQGQGIYEQYF. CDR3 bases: TGTGCCAGCAGTCAGGGACAGGGTATCTACGAGCAGTACTTC.

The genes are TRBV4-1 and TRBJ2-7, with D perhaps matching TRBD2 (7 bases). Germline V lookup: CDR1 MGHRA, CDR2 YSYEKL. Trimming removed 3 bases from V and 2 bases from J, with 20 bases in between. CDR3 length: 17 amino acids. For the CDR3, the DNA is TGCGCCAGCAGCCACTCTAAGGAAGGGAGGGGGGCCTACGAGCAGTACTTC. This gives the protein CASSHSKEGRGAYEQYF.

In DNA, the CDR3 is TGTGCCACGACTACAGGGGTGAACACCGGGGAGCTGTTTTTT. Amino acid sequence: CATTTGVNTGELFF. The V and J genes are TRBV2 and TRBJ2-2; 7 bases are a match to TRBD1. Germline trimming cut 10 bases from V and 1 base from J; bases unmatched to any gene: 6. The CDR3 runs 14 residues. Per germline, CDR1 SNHLY and CDR2 FYNNEI.

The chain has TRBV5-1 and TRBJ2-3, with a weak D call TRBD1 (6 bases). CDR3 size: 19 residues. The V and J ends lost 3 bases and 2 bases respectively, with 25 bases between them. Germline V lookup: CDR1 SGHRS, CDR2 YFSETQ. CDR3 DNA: TGCGCCAGCAGCTCCACTACAGGGCCCCGTCGATCACACACAGATACGCAGTATTTT. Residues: CASSSTTGPRRSHTDTQYF. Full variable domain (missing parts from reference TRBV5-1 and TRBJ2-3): KAGVTQTPRYLIKTRGQQVTLSCSPISGHRSVSWYQQTPGQGLQFLFEYFSETQRNKGNFPGRFSGRQFSNSRSEMNVSTLELGDSALYLCASSSTTGPRRSHTDTQYFGPGTRLTVL.

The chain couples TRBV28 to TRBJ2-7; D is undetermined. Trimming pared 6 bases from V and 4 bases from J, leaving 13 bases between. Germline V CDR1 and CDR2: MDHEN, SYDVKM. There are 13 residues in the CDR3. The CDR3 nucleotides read TGTGCCAGCAGCCCCCCCCCACTGTACGAGCAGTACTTC. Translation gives CASSPPPLYEQYF.

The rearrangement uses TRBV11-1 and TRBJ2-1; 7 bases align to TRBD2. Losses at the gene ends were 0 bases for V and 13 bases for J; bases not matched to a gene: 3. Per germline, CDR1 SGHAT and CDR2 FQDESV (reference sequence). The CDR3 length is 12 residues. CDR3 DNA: TGTGCCAGCAGCTTAGCAGGCGGGAGACAGTTCTTC. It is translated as CASSLAGGRQFF. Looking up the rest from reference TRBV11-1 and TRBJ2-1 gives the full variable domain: EAEVAQSPRYKITEKSQAVAFWCDPISGHATLYWYRQILGQGPELLVQFQDESVVDDSQLPKDRFSAERLKGVDSTLKIQPAELGDSAMYLCASSLAGGRQFFGPGTRLTVL.

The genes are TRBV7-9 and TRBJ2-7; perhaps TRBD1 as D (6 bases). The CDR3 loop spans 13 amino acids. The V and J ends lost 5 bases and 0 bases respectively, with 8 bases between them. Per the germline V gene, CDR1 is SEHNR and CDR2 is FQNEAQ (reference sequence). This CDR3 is CASSRDNSYEQYF. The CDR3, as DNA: TGTGCCAGCAGCCGGGACAACTCCTACGAGCAGTACTTC.